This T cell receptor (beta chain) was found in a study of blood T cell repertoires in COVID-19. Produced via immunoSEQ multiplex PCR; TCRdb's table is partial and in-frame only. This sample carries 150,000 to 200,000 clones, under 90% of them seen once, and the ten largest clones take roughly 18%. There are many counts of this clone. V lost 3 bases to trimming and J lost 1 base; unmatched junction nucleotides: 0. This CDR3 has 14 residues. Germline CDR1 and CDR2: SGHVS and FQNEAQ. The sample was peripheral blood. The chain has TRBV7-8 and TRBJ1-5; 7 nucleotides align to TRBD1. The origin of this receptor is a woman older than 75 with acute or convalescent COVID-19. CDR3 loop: CASSLGQSNQPQHF. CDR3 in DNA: TGTGCCAGCAGCTTGGGACAGAGCAATCAGCCCCAGCATTTT.